This T cell receptor (beta chain) was identified in a study of cytomegalovirus exposure and HLA in healthy donors. The PCR ran on 60 Vbeta and 13 Jbeta primers. TCRdb keeps only in-frame clones here, not all; method: immunoSEQ multiplex PCR. Of 100,000 or so clones listed, approximately 82% are singletons. Source material: PBMCs. The sequence was obtained from a man aged 40-49 years in good health and CMV-seropositive.

The CDR3 bases are TGTGCCATCAGTGAAGCAGCGGGAGGGCTCTACGAGCAGTACTTC. Amino acid sequence: CAISEAAGGLYEQYF. The V and J genes are TRBV10-3 and TRBJ2-7; TRBD2 matches at 10 bases. The J segment lost 3 bases and the V segment lost 3 bases, leaving 5 bases of the junction unmatched. Germline V gives CDR1 ENHRY, CDR2 SYGVKD. The CDR3 is 15 amino acids.